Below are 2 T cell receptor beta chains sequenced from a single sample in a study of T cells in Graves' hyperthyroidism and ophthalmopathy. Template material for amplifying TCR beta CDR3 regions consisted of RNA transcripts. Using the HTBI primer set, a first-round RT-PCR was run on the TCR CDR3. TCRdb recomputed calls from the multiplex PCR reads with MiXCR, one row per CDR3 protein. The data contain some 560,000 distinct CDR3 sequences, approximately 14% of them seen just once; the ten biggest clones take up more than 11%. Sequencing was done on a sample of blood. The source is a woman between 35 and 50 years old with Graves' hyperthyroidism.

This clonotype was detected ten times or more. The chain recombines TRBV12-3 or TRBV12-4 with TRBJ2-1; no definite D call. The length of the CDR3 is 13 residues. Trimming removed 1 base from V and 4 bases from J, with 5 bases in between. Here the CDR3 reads CASSLGRYNEQFF. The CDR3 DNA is TGTGCCAGCAGTTTAGGCAGGTACAATGAGCAGTTCTTC.

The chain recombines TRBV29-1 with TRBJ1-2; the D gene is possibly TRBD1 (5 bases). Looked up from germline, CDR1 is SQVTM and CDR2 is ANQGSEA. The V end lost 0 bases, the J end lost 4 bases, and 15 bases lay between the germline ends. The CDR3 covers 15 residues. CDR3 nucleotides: TGCAGCGTTGAAGATAGGGACCGCACTGGCTATGGCTACACCTTC. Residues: CSVEDRDRTGYGYTF. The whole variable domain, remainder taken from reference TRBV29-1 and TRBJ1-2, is SAVISQKPSRDICQRGTSLTIQCQVDSQVTMMFWYRQQPGQSLTLIATANQGSEATYESGFVIDKFPISRPNLTFSTLTVSNMSPEDSSIYLCSVEDRDRTGYGYTFGSGTRLTVV.